This TCR beta chain was sequenced in a study of T cells in localized non-small cell lung cancer. General study findings and limits: Tumor samples were not multi-region, leaving intratumor heterogeneity unexcluded.

This CDR3 is 14 amino acids long. Trimming removed 5 bases from V and 6 bases from J, with 16 bases in between. Germline V gives CDR1 SGHTA, CDR2 FQGTGA. To note about this clone: Its target is unknown.

Sequencing was performed with immunoSEQ multiplex PCR; in TCRdb, only in-frame clones are kept and a portion is missing. The data show roughly 84,000 clones, approximately 90% seen once. The material sequenced was peripheral blood, taken before any cancer treatment. The chain couples TRBV7-3 to TRBJ1-2; D unresolved. This TCR was recovered from a woman aged 35 to 70 with stage I squamous cell lung carcinoma. Here the CDR3 reads CASSPSSGSNGYTF. The CDR3 coding sequence is TGTGCCAGCAGCCCTAGCTCCGGGTCCAATGGCTACACCTTC.